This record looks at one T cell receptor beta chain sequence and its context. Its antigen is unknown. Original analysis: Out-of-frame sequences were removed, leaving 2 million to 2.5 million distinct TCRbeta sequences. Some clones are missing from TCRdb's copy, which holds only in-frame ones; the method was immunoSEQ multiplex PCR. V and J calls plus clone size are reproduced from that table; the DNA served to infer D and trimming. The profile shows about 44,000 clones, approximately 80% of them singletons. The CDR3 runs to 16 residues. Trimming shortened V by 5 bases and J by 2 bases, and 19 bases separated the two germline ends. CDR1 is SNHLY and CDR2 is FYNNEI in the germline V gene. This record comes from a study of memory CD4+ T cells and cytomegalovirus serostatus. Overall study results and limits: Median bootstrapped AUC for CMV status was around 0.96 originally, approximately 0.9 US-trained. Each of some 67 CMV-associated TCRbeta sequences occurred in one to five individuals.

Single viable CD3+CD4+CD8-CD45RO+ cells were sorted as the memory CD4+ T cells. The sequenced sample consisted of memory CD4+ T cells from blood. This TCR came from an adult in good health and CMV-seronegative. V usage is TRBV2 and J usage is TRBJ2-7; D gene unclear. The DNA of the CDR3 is TGTGCCAGCAGTAGAATACGTTTACGGAATACCTACGAGCAGTACTTC. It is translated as CASSRIRLRNTYEQYF.